The rows below give T cell receptor beta chains drawn from one sample of a study of a mutant IDH1 vaccine in newly diagnosed glioma. Repertoires were generated with immunoSEQ multiplex PCR, while TCRdb's copy carries only in-frame clones and drops some. The sample includes about 84,000 clones, over 75% seen only once; the top ten take roughly 5.6%. Their antigens are not known. Sequenced material: PBMCs, taken from a glioma patient whose treatment included an IDH1 peptide vaccine. These receptors all stem from a man in his forties or fifties with glioma. CDR3s include the opening cysteine and the closing phenylalanine or tryptophan. Each record gives: J gene, V gene, clone size, D gene, CDR3 protein, CDR3 DNA. A D gene is named only where the DNA matches it firmly. Size is omitted from some rows. Given values are once, few, many or a class for expanded clones.

TRBJ1-5	TRBV13	.	.	CASSLWTVSNQPQHF	TGTGCCAGCAGTTTATGGACGGTAAGCAATCAGCCCCAGCATTTT
TRBJ2-1	TRBV10-3	.	.	CAISSNRNYNEQFF	TGTGCCATCAGTAGCAATAGAAACTACAATGAGCAGTTCTTC
TRBJ2-1	TRBV9	.	TRBD2	CASSVGGGRPDEQFF	TGTGCCAGCAGCGTAGGGGGCGGGAGACCGGATGAGCAGTTCTTC
TRBJ2-3	TRBV7-9	.	TRBD2	CASSLEAGGPADTQYF	TGTGCCAGCAGCTTAGAGGCGGGAGGGCCAGCAGATACGCAGTATTTT
TRBJ1-4	TRBV28	.	.	CASRSNTLGYEKLFF	TGTGCCAGCAGATCTAACACGCTAGGATATGAAAAACTGTTTTTT
TRBJ1-1	TRBV7-9	.	.	CASSLVGGNTEAFF	TGTGCCAGCAGCTTAGTAGGGGGGAACACTGAAGCTTTCTTT
TRBJ2-7	TRBV5-5	.	TRBD1	CASSPTGDYEQYF	TGTGCCAGCAGTCCGACAGGGGACTACGAGCAGTACTTC
TRBJ2-3	TRBV7-6	.	TRBD2	CASSPLAGGSTDTQYF	TGTGCCAGCAGCCCTCTCGCGGGAGGGAGCACAGATACGCAGTATTTT
TRBJ2-3	TRBV6-4	.	.	CASSDSGHSSTDTQYF	TGTGCCAGCAGTGACTCAGGACATTCCAGCACAGATACGCAGTATTTT
TRBJ1-5	TRBV5-1	.	.	CASSVDGNSNQPQHF	TGCGCCAGCAGCGTGGACGGGAATAGCAATCAGCCCCAGCATTTT
TRBJ2-6	TRBV5-6	once	.	CASSFSGANVLTF	TGTGCCAGCAGCTTTTCTGGGGCCAACGTCCTGACTTTC
TRBJ1-2	TRBV29-1	few	.	CSVAQGGYTF	TGCAGCGTTGCGCAGGGAGGCTACACCTTC
TRBJ2-5	TRBV7-9	.	.	CASSESETQYF	TGTGCCAGCAGCGAGTCGGAGACCCAGTACTTC
TRBJ2-2	TRBV5-4	.	.	CASSSDSRNTGELFF	TGTGCCAGCAGTTCCGACAGCCGGAACACCGGGGAGCTGTTTTTT
TRBJ2-7	TRBV7-9	.	.	CASSFGDYEQYF	TGTGCCAGCAGCTTCGGGGATTACGAGCAGTACTTC
TRBJ2-5	TRBV7-2	.	.	CASSSGDRVETQYF	TGTGCCAGCAGCTCGGGAGACAGGGTAGAGACCCAGTACTTC
TRBJ1-2	TRBV6-6	.	.	CASSTTAPNYGYTF	TGTGCCAGCAGCACCACGGCACCTAACTATGGCTACACCTTC
TRBJ2-7	TRBV21-1	.	.	CASSKGGPWGALNEQYF	TGTGCCAGCAGCAAAGGGGGGCCTTGGGGAGCTCTCAACGAGCAGTACTTC
TRBJ2-7	TRBV5-1	.	TRBD1	CASSPGQFEQYF	TGCGCCAGCAGCCCGGGACAGTTCGAGCAGTACTTC
TRBJ1-3	TRBV19	.	.	CASSKSGNTIYF	TGTGCCAGTAGTAAGTCTGGAAACACCATATATTTT
TRBJ1-4	TRBV19	.	.	CASSISLGRRGTTNEKLFF	TGTGCCAGTAGTATTTCTCTCGGACGAAGGGGGACAACTAATGAAAAACTGTTTTTT
TRBJ1-1	TRBV7-3	.	TRBD1	CASSFRQGGEAFF	TGTGCCAGCAGCTTCCGACAGGGTGGTGAAGCTTTCTTT
TRBJ2-7	TRBV11-2	.	.	CASSLSLYEQYF	TGTGCCAGCAGCTTAAGCTTGTACGAGCAGTACTTC
TRBJ2-7	TRBV6-5	.	TRBD2	CASSRLAVVYEQYF	TGTGCCAGCAGCCGACTAGCGGTCGTCTACGAGCAGTACTTC
TRBJ2-7	TRBV19	.	TRBD2	CASSPLAGGPSYEQYF	TGTGCCAGTAGTCCATTAGCGGGAGGGCCTTCCTACGAGCAGTACTTC
TRBJ2-1	TRBV4-3	few	.	CASSQDVQGTDNEQFF	TGCGCCAGCAGCCAAGATGTCCAGGGGACGGACAATGAGCAGTTCTTC
TRBJ1-2	TRBV9	few	.	CASRAFYGYTF	TGTGCCAGCAGGGCCTTCTATGGCTACACCTTC
TRBJ1-1	TRBV7-2	.	.	CASSLLGARGRTEAFF	TGTGCCAGCAGCTTACTGGGGGCGCGGGGCAGGACTGAAGCTTTCTTT
TRBJ2-7	TRBV7-2	.	.	CASSVDYSSYEQYF	TGTGCCAGCAGCGTGGACTACAGCTCCTACGAGCAGTACTTC
TRBJ2-1	TRBV7-9	.	TRBD2	CASSLEGVSGWYNEQFF	TGTGCCAGCAGCTTAGAAGGCGTTAGCGGGTGGTACAATGAGCAGTTCTTC
TRBJ2-7	TRBV11-2	.	TRBD2	CASSSELAGDYEQYF	TGTGCCAGCAGCTCTGAACTAGCGGGGGACTACGAGCAGTACTTC
TRBJ2-3	TRBV19	.	.	CASSMEVGTDTQYF	TGTGCCAGTAGTATGGAGGTTGGCACAGATACGCAGTATTTT
TRBJ1-1	TRBV28	.	.	CASLTGNTEAFF	TGTGCCAGCCTGACAGGGAACACTGAAGCTTTCTTT
TRBJ2-2	TRBV7-2	.	TRBD2	CASSLYGAGANTGELFF	TGTGCCAGCAGCCTCTATGGGGCGGGAGCGAACACCGGGGAGCTGTTTTTT
TRBJ2-1	TRBV7-2	.	TRBD2	CASSPTSGGIYNEQFF	TGTGCCAGCAGCCCTACTAGCGGGGGAATCTACAATGAGCAGTTCTTC
TRBJ2-7	TRBV18	.	TRBD1	CASSWTGGDEQYF	TGTGCCAGCTCATGGACAGGGGGCGACGAGCAGTACTTC
TRBJ1-3	TRBV6-5	.	.	CASRTVPSGNTIYF	TGTGCCAGCAGGACAGTCCCCTCTGGAAACACCATATATTTT